One sample yielded the 19 T cell receptor beta chains listed below, sequenced in a study of blood T cell repertoires in COVID-19. Assay: immunoSEQ multiplex PCR; the TCRdb copy retains only in-frame clones and omits some. The sample shows under 200,000 clones, 75% to 90% of them seen only once. The material sequenced was PBMCs or T cells enriched from blood (not recorded which). Source of these receptors: a woman aged 60-75 years who had recovered from COVID-19.

The chain employs TRBV24-1 and TRBJ2-3, with TRBD1 as a possible D gene (5 bases). Germline V gives CDR1 KGHDR, CDR2 SFDVKD. The CDR3 is 17 amino acids. The V end was cut by 4 bases, the J end by 5 bases, with 21 bases between. In DNA, the CDR3 is TGTGCCACCAGTGACCCCCGGCGTGGGGCCCCCGGAGATACGCAGTATTTT. It yields the protein CATSDPRRGAPGDTQYF.

The chain has TRBV2 and TRBJ2-5; 7 bases fit TRBD2. Germline-derived CDR1 and CDR2 are SNHLY and FYNNEI. This CDR3 region has 12 residues. The J segment lost 4 bases and the V segment lost 8 bases, leaving 4 bases of the junction unmatched. CDR3 residues: CASRLASETQYF. In DNA, the CDR3 is TGTGCCAGCCGACTAGCTTCAGAGACCCAGTACTTC.

The chain couples TRBV19 to TRBJ2-1, with TRBD2 matching over 8 bases. CDR1 is LNHDA and CDR2 is SQIVND in the germline V gene (reference sequence). With V trimmed by 5 bases and J by 11 bases, 8 bases remained unmatched. The CDR3 totals 13 residues. As DNA, the CDR3 is TGTGCCAGTAGTCCGGCAGCGGGAGTACAGCAGTTCTTC. Translation: CASSPAAGVQQFF.

The chain combines TRBV15 with TRBJ1-5, with 8 bases identical to TRBD1. The germline V gene encodes CDR1 LNHNV and CDR2 YYDKDF (reference sequence). Trimming at V came to 0 bases and at J to 6 bases, leaving 13 bases not matched to a gene. This CDR3 is built from 18 residues. The CDR3 sequence: CATSREIQGDRGVQPQHF. The CDR3 DNA is TGTGCCACCAGCAGAGAAATACAGGGGGATCGGGGTGTTCAGCCCCAGCATTTT.

The chain joins TRBV11-2 to TRBJ2-2; tentatively, D is TRBD2 (5 bases). This CDR3 is built from 16 residues. V was cut by 4 bases and J by 6 bases, with 18 bases left in between. The germline gives CDR1 SGHAT, CDR2 FQNNGV. This CDR3 is CASSSQRVATAGELFF. CDR3 coding DNA: TGTGCCAGCAGCTCCCAGAGGGTAGCTACCGCCGGGGAGCTGTTTTTT. Full variable domain (outside the CDR3, taken from reference TRBV11-2 and TRBJ2-2): EAGVAQSPRYKIIEKRQSVAFWCNPISGHATLYWYQQILGQGPKLLIQFQNNGVVDDSQLPKDRFSAERLKGVDSTLKIQPAKLEDSAVYLCASSSQRVATAGELFFGEGSRLTVL.

Comments on this clone: The sample carries other DNA sequences with the same CDR3. The chain joins TRBV19 to TRBJ1-1, with 9 nucleotides matching TRBD1. Germline CDR1 LNHDA, CDR2 SQIVND (reference sequence). The ends lost 6 bases at V and 8 bases at J; junction bases unmatched: 10. The CDR3 length is 14 residues. The CDR3 nucleotides read TGTGCCAGTAGCGGGACAGGGAGGGTGACGGAAGCTTTCTTT. It is translated as CASSGTGRVTEAFF.

J is TRBJ2-7 and V is TRBV21-1; whether TRBD1, the table's D call, matches the DNA was not checked. TRBV21-1 is reported as a pseudogene. CDR3 size: 21 residues. This CDR3 reads CATKGINRDRGPRGLADEQYF. In DNA, the CDR3 is TGTGCCACCAAGGGAATTAACCGGGACAGGGGCCCCCGGGGACTCGCCGACGAGCAGTACTTC.

The J gene is TRBJ1-6, the V gene TRBV2; D remains ambiguous. CDR3 size: 11 residues. Germline V gene sequence: CDR1 SNHLY, CDR2 FYNNEI. Trimming shortened V by 6 bases and J by 14 bases, and 11 bases separated the two germline ends. The CDR3 spells CASSAERSLHF. CDR3 bases: TGTGCCAGCAGCGCCGAGCGGTCCCTCCACTTT.

The J gene is TRBJ2-3, the V gene TRBV7-3; weak D call: TRBD2 (6 bases). Per the germline V gene, CDR1 is SGHTA and CDR2 is FQGTGA. CDR3 length: 15 amino acids. The V end was cut by 2 bases, the J end by 2 bases, with 11 bases between. The CDR3 DNA follows: TGTGCCAGCAGCTTAGGTGGCGGGATCACAGATACGCAGTATTTT. Protein sequence: CASSLGGGITDTQYF.

V and J are TRBV18 and TRBJ2-3; 8 nucleotides match TRBD2. Germline V gives CDR1 KGHSH, CDR2 LQKENI. CDR3 length: 15 amino acids. Germline trimming cut 4 bases from V and 2 bases from J; bases unmatched to any gene: 5. CDR3 nucleotides: TGTGCCAGCTCACAGAGCGGGGGACACACAGATACGCAGTATTTT. Translated, it gives CASSQSGGHTDTQYF.

This rearrangement joins TRBV11-2 to TRBJ2-4; D remains unclear. V was trimmed by 5 bases and J by 2 bases, leaving 7 bases between them. This CDR3 is built from 13 residues. Germline values: CDR1 SGHAT, CDR2 FQNNGV. CDR3 amino acids: CASSPDTKNIQYF. The CDR3 region has the DNA TGTGCCAGCAGCCCAGACACCAAAAACATTCAGTACTTC.

The chain carries TRBV29-1 and TRBJ2-7; weak D call: TRBD2 (5 bases). Trimming took off 2 bases at V and 1 base at J, with 9 bases between the two ends. This CDR3 is built from 13 residues. CDR1 SQVTM and CDR2 ANQGSEA come from the germline V gene. The CDR3 coding sequence is TGCAGCGTTGAAATGGGCGGGTCCTACGAGCAGTACTTC. Its translation is CSVEMGGSYEQYF.

This clone was seen more than once but under ten times. The chain has TRBV7-9 and TRBJ1-1; D may be TRBD1 (6 bases). There are 15 residues in the CDR3. With 1 base removed from V and 0 bases from J, the gap between germline ends came to 9 bases. Germline V gives CDR1 SEHNR, CDR2 FQNEAQ (reference sequence). The CDR3 spells CASSLGDIMNTEAFF. DNA for the CDR3: TGTGCCAGCAGCTTAGGGGACATCATGAACACTGAAGCTTTCTTT. The full variable domain, its missing parts supplied by reference TRBV7-9 and TRBJ1-1, is DTGVSQNPRHKITKRGQNVTFRCDPISEHNRLYWYRQTLGQGPEFLTYFQNEAQLEKSRLLSDRFSAERPKGSFSTLEIQRTEQGDSAMYLCASSLGDIMNTEAFFGQGTRLTVV.

The chain links TRBV9 to TRBJ1-2; D is unresolved. The CDR3 length is 14 residues. V was clipped by 4 bases and J by 0 bases, with 10 bases between them. Germline V gene sequence: CDR1 SGDLS, CDR2 YYNGEE. The CDR3 region is CASSPRDTNYGYTF. CDR3 bases: TGTGCCAGCAGCCCACGGGATACTAACTATGGCTACACCTTC. Based on the CDR3 plus reference TRBV9 and TRBJ1-2, the full variable domain is DSGVTQTPKHLITATGQRVTLRCSPRSGDLSVYWYQQSLDQGLQFLIQYYNGEERAKGNILERFSAQQFPDLHSELNLSSLELGDSALYFCASSPRDTNYGYTFGSGTRLTVV.

The chain combines TRBV5-5 with TRBJ2-1, with 9 bases aligning to TRBD1. V was pared by 0 bases and J by 3 bases, with 1 base of the junction left unmatched. The CDR3 totals 15 residues. Germline V lookup: CDR1 SGHKS, CDR2 YYEKEE (reference sequence). The CDR3 reads CASSLGTGVYNEQFF. For the CDR3, the DNA is TGTGCCAGCAGCTTGGGGACAGGGGTCTACAATGAGCAGTTCTTC.

This clone was detected once. J is TRBJ1-1 and V is TRBV29-1, with 8 bases that match TRBD1. This CDR3 is 15 amino acids long. V gave up 5 bases and J gave up 5 bases; unmatched junction bases: 13. In germline, CDR1 is SQVTM, CDR2 ANQGSEA. CDR3 DNA sequence: TGCAGCGTTACTTACTTAGGACAGGGAAAAACTGAAGCTTTCTTT. Amino acid sequence: CSVTYLGQGKTEAFF.

This chain uses TRBV9 with TRBJ2-3, with D possibly being TRBD1 (6 bases). This CDR3 comprises 13 residues. The germline gives CDR1 SGDLS, CDR2 YYNGEE. V lost 7 bases to trimming and J lost 6 bases, with 15 bases between them. The CDR3 loop reads CASRDTQGDTQYF. The CDR3 nucleotides are TGTGCCAGCCGGGACACCCAGGGGGATACGCAGTATTTT.

The V and J genes are TRBV5-1 and TRBJ2-7; TRBD1 aligns across 8 bases. Germline assignment: CDR1 SGHRS and CDR2 YFSETQ. Trimming took 3 bases from V and 6 from J; bases not matched to a gene: 11. The CDR3 sequence is 15 residues long. The CDR3 sequence: CASSSAGTGNSEQYF. CDR3 DNA: TGCGCCAGCAGCTCCGCCGGGACAGGAAACAGCGAGCAGTACTTC. Looking up the rest from reference TRBV5-1 and TRBJ2-7 gives the full variable domain: KAGVTQTPRYLIKTRGQQVTLSCSPISGHRSVSWYQQTPGQGLQFLFEYFSETQRNKGNFPGRFSGRQFSNSRSEMNVSTLELGDSALYLCASSSAGTGNSEQYFGPGTRLTVT.

The chain is built from TRBV19 and TRBJ1-1, with 7 bases aligning to TRBD1. The CDR3 is made up of 14 amino acids. CDR1 LNHDA and CDR2 SQIVND come from the germline V gene (reference sequence). V dropped 6 bases and J dropped 12; count of bases not matched to a gene: 16. The CDR3 loop reads CASRTGDVRGKTFF. CDR3 nucleotide sequence: TGTGCCAGTAGAACCGGAGACGTCAGGGGGAAAACTTTCTTT.